This is a list of T cell receptor beta chains from one sample in a study of T-cell memory formation after mild COVID-19. TCRdb used MiXCR to reprocess the 5' RACE reads, holding one entry per CDR3 protein. The sample holds under 300,000 distinct CDR3 sequences, about 20% seen once. Sequencing used PBMCs or a T cell subset sorted from them (not recorded which). These TCRs come from a man in his late teens or twenties who had mild COVID-19 (a few samples of this study predate the infection). Cell type and time point are not known. Both conserved end residues are trimmed from each CDR3. Fields, in order: J gene, V gene, CDR3 protein.

>TRBJ2-1|TRBV6-5
ASRPTDYNEQF
>TRBJ2-3|TRBV5-1
ASSLTRVRDTQY
>TRBJ1-1|TRBV4-1
ASSQDGDLNTEAF
>TRBJ2-2|TRBV7-9
ASSASTGELF
>TRBJ2-2|TRBV7-9
ASSPGQETGELF
>TRBJ2-5|TRBV4-3
ASSPTPDRGETQY
>TRBJ1-4|TRBV20-1
SAYPGDEEKLS
>TRBJ2-7|TRBV5-1
ASSSQGAVYEQY
>TRBJ2-1|TRBV12-3/TRBV12-4
ASSSLAGGLTEQF
>TRBJ2-4|TRBV5-8
ASSFDRVRNIQY
>TRBJ2-3|TRBV7-2
ASSSVGADTQY
>TRBJ1-5|TRBV20-1
SASAGGWDQPQH
>TRBJ2-7|TRBV7-2
ASSLWGDSYEQY
>TRBJ2-1|TRBV7-2
ASSLSASSYNEQF